By share, the clone carrying this T cell receptor (beta chain) counts as medium-sized (0.01 to 0.1%). These data belong to a study of immune characterization of retroperitoneal liposarcoma. CDR3 length equals 13 residues. Trimming left V 5 bases short and J 10 bases short, with 15 bases between. Per germline, CDR1 MNHNS and CDR2 SASEGT. MiXCR was run by TCRdb on the PCR reads, yielding one entry per CDR3 protein. The table lists about 10,000 distinct CDR3 sequences, around a third of them singletons. The receptor comes from a female donor with retroperitoneal liposarcoma. The sample comprised tumor tissue. The gene calls are TRBV6-1 and TRBJ2-1; TRBD1 is a possible D gene (6 bases). The CDR3 region is CASSSTGPYEQFF. The CDR3 region has the DNA TGTGCCAGCAGTTCGACAGGACCCTACGAGCAGTTCTTC.